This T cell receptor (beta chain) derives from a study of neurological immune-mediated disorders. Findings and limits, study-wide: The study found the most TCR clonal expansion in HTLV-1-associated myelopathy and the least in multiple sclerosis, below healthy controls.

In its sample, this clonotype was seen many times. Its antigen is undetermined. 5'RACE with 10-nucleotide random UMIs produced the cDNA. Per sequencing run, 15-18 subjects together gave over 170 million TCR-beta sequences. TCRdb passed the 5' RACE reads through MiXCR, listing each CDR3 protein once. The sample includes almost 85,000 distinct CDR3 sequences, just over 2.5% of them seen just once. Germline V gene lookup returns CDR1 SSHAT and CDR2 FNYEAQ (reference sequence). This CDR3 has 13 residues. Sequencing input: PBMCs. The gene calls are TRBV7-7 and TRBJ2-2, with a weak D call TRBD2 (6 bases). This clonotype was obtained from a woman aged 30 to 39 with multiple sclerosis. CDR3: CALARRDTGELFF. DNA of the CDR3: TGTGCTCTAGCAAGGAGGGACACCGGGGAGCTGTTTTTT.